What follows are 20 T cell receptor beta chains derived from one specimen sequenced in a study of cytomegalovirus exposure and HLA in healthy donors. The PCR contained 60 Vbeta and 13 Jbeta primers. The repertoire was sequenced with immunoSEQ multiplex PCR; TCRdb's copy has only in-frame clones and lacks some. This sample contains 100,000 to 150,000 clones. Input material: PBMCs. Source of these receptors: a woman aged 40 to 50 in good health and CMV-seronegative.

This chain links TRBV9 with TRBJ2-4; maybe TRBD1 (5 bases). V was cut by 0 bases and J by 0 bases, with 13 bases left in between. CDR1 and CDR2 (germline): SGDLS, YYNGEE. This CDR3 is built from 17 residues. The CDR3 sequence is CASSVVGERVAKNIQYF. The CDR3 DNA reads TGTGCCAGCAGCGTAGTAGGGGAAAGGGTAGCCAAAAACATTCAGTACTTC.

CDR3 bases: TGTGCCAGCAGTACCGGGACAGGGGGCCGCTATGGCTACACCTTC. Translation gives CASSTGTGGRYGYTF. The gene calls are TRBV2 and TRBJ1-2, with TRBD1 matching over 12 bases. V lost 5 bases to trimming and J lost 4 bases; unmatched junction nucleotides: 5. The CDR3 consists of 15 residues. Germline CDR1 and CDR2: SNHLY and FYNNEI. Together with reference TRBV2 and TRBJ1-2, the CDR3 gives the full variable domain: EPEVTQTPSHQVTQMGQEVILRCVPISNHLYFYWYRQILGQKVEFLVSFYNNEISEKSEIFDDQFSVERPDGSNFTLKIRSTKLEDSAMYFCASSTGTGGRYGYTFGSGTRLTVV.

The V and J genes are TRBV19 and TRBJ2-1; 12 nucleotides align to TRBD2. Germline CDR1 is LNHDA and CDR2 is SQIVND (reference sequence). With 5 bases clipped from V and 4 bases from J, the junction kept 6 bases outside the gene matches. This CDR3 has 16 amino acids. CDR3 loop: CASSSRTSGEYNEQFF. The CDR3 DNA is TGTGCCAGTAGTTCCCGGACTAGCGGGGAGTACAATGAGCAGTTCTTC.

V is TRBV6-7 and J is TRBJ1-5; the D is unclear. Being an ORF, TRBV6-7 has a function that is uncertain. This CDR3 region has 16 residues. V lost 7 bases and J lost 3, with 19 bases in between. Here the CDR3 reads CASIFTPGGDNQPQHF. CDR3 coding DNA: TGTGCCAGCATCTTTACACCCGGCGGAGACAATCAGCCCCAGCATTTT.

This rearrangement joins TRBV7-3 to TRBJ2-1; TRBD2 aligns across 9 bases. The CDR3 runs to 15 residues. CDR1 is SGHTA and CDR2 is FQGTGA in the germline V gene. J gave up 7 bases and V 5 bases, and 9 bases lay outside the gene matches. CDR3 protein: CASSPGLARRNEQFF. The CDR3 region has the DNA TGTGCCAGCAGCCCAGGACTAGCGAGAAGGAATGAGCAGTTCTTC.

V usage is TRBV4-3 and J usage is TRBJ2-1, with a weak D call TRBD2 (6 bases). The CDR3 consists of 15 residues. V lost 1 base to trimming and J lost 7 bases, with 14 bases between them. Germline CDR1 and CDR2: LGHNA and YSLEER. The DNA of the CDR3 is TGCGCCAGCAGCCAAGGGGTCGGGGGATGGAATGAGCAGTTCTTC. This codes for CASSQGVGGWNEQFF.

The chain carries TRBV5-1 and TRBJ1-2; 7 bases align to TRBD1. This CDR3 is built from 13 residues. Germline trimming cut 0 bases from V and 8 bases from J; bases unmatched to any gene: 4. Looked up from germline, CDR1 is SGHRS and CDR2 is YFSETQ. The CDR3 protein is CASSLVGGQGYTF. CDR3 sequence (DNA): TGCGCCAGCAGCTTGGTAGGGGGCCAAGGCTACACCTTC.

The chain recombines TRBV6-5 with TRBJ2-7, with a possible D match to TRBD2 (6 bases). Trimming pared 6 bases from V and 5 bases from J, leaving 11 bases between. The CDR3 sequence is 12 residues long. CDR1 and CDR2 (germline): MNHEY, SVGAGI. In DNA, the CDR3 is TGTGCCAGCAGACCTACGGGGGACGAGCAGTACTTC. It is translated as CASRPTGDEQYF.

V usage is TRBV5-5 and J usage is TRBJ1-3; D call uncertain. There are 14 residues in the CDR3. Germline V gene lookup returns CDR1 SGHKS and CDR2 YYEKEE (reference sequence). Trimming pared 5 bases from V and 4 bases from J, leaving 13 bases between. CDR3: CASRVLNGGNTIYF. In nucleotides, the CDR3 is TGTGCCAGCAGGGTACTAAATGGGGGAAACACCATATATTTT.

The chain uses TRBV11-2 and TRBJ2-5; TRBD1 might be the D (7 bases). This CDR3 spans 14 amino acids. CDR1 SGHAT and CDR2 FQNNGV come from the germline V gene. The V and J ends lost 5 bases and 11 bases respectively, with 21 bases between them. CDR3 loop: CASSHGGPWGQQYF. CDR3 nucleotide sequence: TGTGCCAGCAGCCACGGGGGACCCTGGGGACAGCAGTACTTC. Filled out from reference TRBV11-2 and TRBJ2-5, the complete variable domain reads EAGVAQSPRYKIIEKRQSVAFWCNPISGHATLYWYQQILGQGPKLLIQFQNNGVVDDSQLPKDRFSAERLKGVDSTLKIQPAKLEDSAVYLCASSHGGPWGQQYFGPGTRLLVL.

V is TRBV28 and J is TRBJ1-2; D may be TRBD1 (5 bases). The germline V gene has CDR1 MDHEN and CDR2 SYDVKM. The V and J ends lost 7 bases and 7 bases respectively, with 16 bases between them. The CDR3 loop spans 13 amino acids. The CDR3 region has the DNA TGTGCCAGCACTACCGAGGTGGGGCTTGGCTACACCTTC. Its translation: CASTTEVGLGYTF.

This chain uses TRBV2 with TRBJ2-2; D is undetermined. Trimming stripped 1 base from V and 1 base from J, with 4 bases between. The CDR3 extends over 14 amino acids. CDR1 is SNHLY and CDR2 is FYNNEI in the germline V gene. The CDR3: CASSEELNTGELFF. CDR3 in DNA: TGTGCCAGCAGTGAAGAACTGAACACCGGGGAGCTGTTTTTT.

In nucleotides, the CDR3 is TGTGCCACCAGCAGATCCCAGGTAGCTGGGGGGTCAGGAGAGACCCAGTACTTC. Translation gives CATSRSQVAGGSGETQYF. This sequence joins TRBV15 and TRBJ2-5; tentatively, D is TRBD2 (6 bases). V lost 2 bases and J 4 bases, leaving 23 bases between the germline ends. Germline V CDR1 and CDR2: LNHNV, YYDKDF (reference sequence). This CDR3 spans 18 amino acids. The full variable domain, rest sourced from reference TRBV15 and TRBJ2-5, is DAMVIQNPRYQVTQFGKPVTLSCSQTLNHNVMYWYQQKSSQAPKLLFHYYDKDFNNEADTPDNFQSRRPNTSFCFLDIRSPGLGDTAMYLCATSRSQVAGGSGETQYFGPGTRLLVL.

The chain uses TRBV11-2 and TRBJ2-7; 9 bases line up with TRBD2. The germline V gene has CDR1 SGHAT and CDR2 FQNNGV. The V segment lost 2 bases and the J segment 4 bases; nucleotides outside the gene matches: 3. This CDR3 has 14 amino acids. CDR3: CASSLITSGYEQYF. CDR3 sequence (DNA): TGTGCCAGCAGCTTAATCACTAGCGGGTACGAGCAGTACTTC.

The rearrangement links TRBV2 to TRBJ2-3, with TRBD2 matching over 12 bases. This CDR3 contains 15 residues. V lost 2 bases and J lost 6; bases outside the gene matches: 3. Germline V gene data show CDR1 as SNHLY and CDR2 as FYNNEI. The chain's CDR3 is CASSELAGGLDTQYF. The CDR3 DNA reads TGTGCCAGCAGTGAACTAGCGGGGGGGCTGGATACGCAGTATTTT.

J is TRBJ1-1 and V is TRBV6-1, with D possibly matching TRBD1 (6 bases). Trimming took off 4 bases at V and 4 bases at J, with 7 bases between the two ends. Looked up from germline, CDR1 is MNHNS and CDR2 is SASEGT. This CDR3 region has 12 residues. CDR3 DNA: TGTGCCAGCAGTGGAGGGGGCACTGAAGCTTTCTTT. Translating gives CASSGGGTEAFF.

The V gene is TRBV19, the J gene TRBJ1-2, with 10 positions matching TRBD1. This CDR3 has 15 amino acids. Germline V gene sequence: CDR1 LNHDA, CDR2 SQIVND (reference sequence). The V segment lost 5 bases and the J segment 6 bases; nucleotides outside the gene matches: 9. CDR3 amino acids: CASSPLDRGIDGYTF. CDR3 sequence (DNA): TGTGCCAGTAGTCCCTTGGACAGGGGGATCGATGGCTACACCTTC.

This sequence joins TRBV6-1 and TRBJ1-2; D is uncertain. Trimming cost V 0 bases and J 10 bases, with 12 bases left between them. Germline CDR1 and CDR2: MNHNS and SASEGT. The CDR3 totals 13 residues. In DNA, the CDR3 is TGTGCCAGCAGTGAAGCGCTTCAGGTGGACTACACCTTC. Translated: CASSEALQVDYTF.

The chain is built from TRBV6-6 and TRBJ1-5; the D is unclear. This CDR3 comprises 14 residues. Per germline, CDR1 MNHNY and CDR2 SVGAGI (reference sequence). V shed 2 bases and J shed 1 base, with 6 bases lying between them. The CDR3 sequence is CASSYVRSNQPQHF. The CDR3 nucleotides read TGTGCCAGCAGTTACGTCAGGAGCAATCAGCCCCAGCATTTT.

V is TRBV7-2 and J is TRBJ2-5; D perhaps matches TRBD2 (6 bases). This CDR3 region has 13 residues. The germline V gene encodes CDR1 SGHTA and CDR2 FQGNSA. Trimming took off 4 bases at V and 5 bases at J, with 11 bases between the two ends. Here the CDR3 reads CASSSGLRETQYF. The DNA of the CDR3 is TGTGCCAGCAGCTCGGGACTGCGGGAGACCCAGTACTTC. Drawing the rest from reference TRBV7-2 and TRBJ2-5, the complete variable domain is GAGVSQSPSNKVTEKGKDVELRCDPISGHTALYWYRQSLGQGLEFLIYFQGNSAPDKSGLPSDRFSAERTGGSVSTLTIQRTQQEDSAVYLCASSSGLRETQYFGPGTRLLVL.